This T cell receptor (beta chain) was sequenced for a study of blood T cell repertoires in COVID-19. Looking at the study overall: Spain, Italy and the United States supplied samples that represented acute and convalescent COVID-19. Sources were T cells, B-cell-depleted T cells, or PBMCs; the material itself was cDNA or gDNA.

The authors' processing: Estimated nucleated cell counts came from reference gene primer amplification. Libraries were prepared by immunoSEQ multiplex PCR; TCRdb keeps only in-frame clonotypes and omits some of them. Clone size and V and J calls were adopted from that table, with D and trimming inferred from the DNA. Among 90,000 to 110,000 clones listed, 84% were seen once. The ends were cut back, 4 bases at V and 7 bases at J, with 17 bases in the middle. The CDR3 totals 14 residues. Per the germline V gene, CDR1 is SGHRS and CDR2 is YFSETQ. The origin of this receptor is a woman aged 45-59 years with acute or convalescent COVID-19. Sequenced sample: peripheral blood. This sequence joins TRBV5-1 and TRBJ1-1, with D possibly being TRBD1 (5 bases). CDR3 loop: CASSPGGTEVEAFF. In DNA form, the CDR3 reads TGCGCCAGCAGCCCAGGAGGGACGGAGGTTGAAGCTTTCTTT.